The 7 T cell receptor beta chains given below trace back to one sample, sequenced in a study of neurological immune-mediated disorders. TCRdb processed the 5' RACE reads anew with MiXCR; each CDR3 protein has one entry. The sample includes around 90,000 distinct CDR3 sequences, about 13% of them seen just once. Time point reported: longitudinal time-point 2. Sequencing was done on a sample of PBMCs. These receptors all stem from a female donor with HTLV-1-associated myelopathy (HAM/TSP).

This clonotype was seen many times. The chain combines TRBV20-1 with TRBJ1-1; D is possibly TRBD1 (6 bases). The CDR3 is 14 amino acids. Deletions cut 1 base from V and 5 bases from J, with 14 bases between. Germline V lookup: CDR1 DFQATT, CDR2 SNEGSKA (reference sequence). The CDR3, as DNA: TGCAGTGCTAGAGTGGGCGGGGGCCGAACTGAAGCTTTCTTT. It encodes CSARVGGGRTEAFF.

This clonotype appeared many times. CDR3 coding DNA: TGCGCCAGCACCAGACTTTATCCCGGGACTAACGGGGATGAGACCCAGTACTTC. Protein product: CASTRLYPGTNGDETQYF. The chain has TRBV5-1 and TRBJ2-5; the match to TRBD2 covers 7 bases. This CDR3 is 18 amino acids long. CDR1 is SGHRS, CDR2 YFSETQ, per germline. The ends lost 6 bases at V and 5 bases at J; junction bases unmatched: 22.

This clonotype was recorded only once. A read error is possible here, since a much larger clone lies one base away. The rearrangement uses TRBV28 and TRBJ1-5; no reliable D call. Germline values: CDR1 MDHEN, CDR2 SYDVKM. The CDR3 extends over 15 amino acids. The CDR3 loop reads CACSPPAGSYQPQHF. For the CDR3, the DNA is TGTGCCTGCAGTCCCCCGGCAGGTTCCTATCAGCCCCAGCATTTT.

This clonotype was counted ten times or more. This rearrangement joins TRBV28 to TRBJ2-3; D is perhaps TRBD1 (5 bases). V was cut by 2 bases and J by 3 bases, with 12 bases left in between. The CDR3 covers 15 residues. The germline CDR1 and CDR2 sequences are MDHEN and SYDVKM. The CDR3 DNA follows: TGTGCCAGCAGTTTAGTAGGACATCCAACAGATACGCAGTATTTT. Translating gives CASSLVGHPTDTQYF.

There are many counts of this clonotype. The J gene is TRBJ2-3, the V gene TRBV20-1; D possibly corresponds to TRBD1 (6 bases). V was cut by 4 bases and J by 4 bases, with 12 bases left in between. There are 13 residues in the CDR3. The germline CDR1 and CDR2 sequences are DFQATT and SNEGSKA (reference sequence). This CDR3 is CSAIYRDSDTQYF. The CDR3 DNA is TGCAGTGCTATTTACAGGGATTCAGATACGCAGTATTTT.

This clonotype has ten or more counts. The chain links TRBV5-1 to TRBJ1-6; D ambiguous. The CDR3 totals 15 residues. Germline-derived CDR1 and CDR2 are SGHRS and YFSETQ. V dropped 3 bases and J dropped 4 bases, with 11 bases sitting between them. The CDR3, as DNA: TGCGCCAGCAGCTCTGACGAGGCGTATAATTCACCCCTCCACTTT. Encoded protein: CASSSDEAYNSPLHF.

A note on this clonotype: This could be a read error, since a much larger clone is one nucleotide away. The J gene is TRBJ2-1, the V gene TRBV5-1, with TRBD2 as a possible D gene (6 bases). Deletions cut 1 base from V and 0 bases from J, with 11 bases between. Germline-derived CDR1 and CDR2 are SGHRS and YFSETQ. CDR3 size: 16 residues. In DNA, the CDR3 is TGCGCCAGCAGCTTGATGGGGGGTGACTCCTACAATGAGCAGTTCTTC. Its protein is CASSLMGGDSYNEQFF. The full variable domain, in which reference TRBV5-1 and TRBJ2-1 provide the parts outside the CDR3, is KAGVTQTPRYLIKTRGQQVTLSCSPISGHRSVSWYQQTPGQGLQFLFEYFSETQRNKGNFPGRFSGRQFSNSRSEMNVSTLELGDSALYLCASSLMGGDSYNEQFFGPGTRLTVL.